This T cell receptor (beta chain) came from a study of shared clonotypes between healthy human individuals. Study-wide results and limits: Some clonotypes were shared by all four sorted-subset donors, while others were not shared. The non-shared ones had lower generation probabilities than the shared ones.

Genomic DNA belonging to each subset was distributed in equal measure over several immunoSEQ plates. Sequenced by immunoSEQ multiplex PCR; TCRdb stores in-frame clones only, minus some. The sample carries 950,000 to 1,100,000 clones, about 80% recorded once. V trimming: 6 bases; J trimming: 5 bases; junction bases outside the gene matches: 12. Per germline, CDR1 SGHDT and CDR2 YYEEEE. This CDR3 spans 16 amino acids. A word on this clone: No antigen is known for it.

The genes are TRBV5-6 and TRBJ2-2, with TRBD2 matching over 8 bases. This sequence originates from a man younger than 35 in good health. Sample: memory CD4+ T cells sorted from blood. Subset given: CD45RA-negative fraction. The CDR3 reads CASTPGGGYRTGELFF. As DNA, the CDR3 is TGTGCCAGCACCCCCGGGGGGGGATATCGGACCGGGGAGCTGTTTTTT.